This T cell receptor (beta chain) came from a study of T cell responses to AZD1222 COVID-19 vaccine. Whole-study findings and limits: Regions 160-218 and 743-854 held dominance among vaccine-associated CD4 TCRs, which spanned spike. Sampling that yielded the repertoires occurred only after the peak T cell response. Spike-specific TCR breadth rose after two AZD1222 doses, and depth rose as well.

Trimming took 1 base from V and 7 from J; bases not matched to a gene: 8. The V gene's germline CDR1 is LNHDA and CDR2 SQIVND (reference sequence). The CDR3 is made up of 17 amino acids. About this clone: Antigen unknown.

The data were produced by immunoSEQ multiplex PCR, yet TCRdb's version contains in-frame clones alone and is incomplete. The data show over 100,000 clones, approximately 93% seen once. This sequence joins TRBV19 and TRBJ1-5, with 12 bases identical to TRBD1. This sample comprised peripheral blood, obtained on day 0 of AZD1222 vaccination. This clonotype was sampled from an adult in good health. CDR3 in amino acids: CASSIGGRGTGGQPQHF. As DNA, the CDR3 is TGTGCCAGTAGTATAGGTGGTCGAGGGACAGGGGGCCAGCCCCAGCATTTT.